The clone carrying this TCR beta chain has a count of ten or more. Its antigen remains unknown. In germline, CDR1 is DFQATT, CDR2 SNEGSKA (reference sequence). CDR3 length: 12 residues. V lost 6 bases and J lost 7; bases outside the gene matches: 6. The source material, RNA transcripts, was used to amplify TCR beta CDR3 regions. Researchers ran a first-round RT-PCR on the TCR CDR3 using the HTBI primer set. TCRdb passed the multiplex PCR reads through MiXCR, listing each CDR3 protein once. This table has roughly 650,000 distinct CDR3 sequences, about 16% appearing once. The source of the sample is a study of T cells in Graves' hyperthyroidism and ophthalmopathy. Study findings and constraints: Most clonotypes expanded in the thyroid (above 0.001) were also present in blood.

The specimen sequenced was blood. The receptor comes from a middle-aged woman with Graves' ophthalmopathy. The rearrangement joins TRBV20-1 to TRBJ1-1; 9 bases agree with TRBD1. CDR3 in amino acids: CSAPDRGIEAFF. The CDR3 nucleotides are TGCAGTGCCCCGGACAGGGGTATTGAAGCTTTCTTT.